This T cell receptor beta chain was recorded in a study of somatic mutations in cytotoxic T cells in rheumatoid arthritis. Germline loops: CDR1 MDHEN, CDR2 SYDVKM. V lost 3 bases and J lost 4, with 7 bases in between. The CDR3 consists of 13 residues. Sequencing used immunoSEQ multiplex PCR; TCRdb keeps in-frame clones, though not all of them. Of fewer than 11,000 clones detected, around four fifths appear once; the ten largest clones hold 6.5% to 8%. V is TRBV28 and J is TRBJ1-5; D is unresolved. What was sequenced was CD8+ T cells sorted from blood. This receptor was obtained from an adult with rheumatoid arthritis. The CDR3: CASSFLGNQPQHF. CDR3 DNA: TGTGCCAGCAGTTTCCTCGGGAATCAGCCCCAGCATTTT.